These 28 T cell receptor beta chains came from one sample sequenced in a study of patients and donors after allogeneic stem cell transplantation. A single record per CDR3 protein comes from TCRdb applying MiXCR to the RT-PCR reads. The sample has hundreds of thousands of distinct CDR3 sequences, about 38% seen once; the top ten hold around 10%. The sample consisted of blood, either unsorted or a sorted T cell fraction (not recorded which). These TCRs come from a human donor who was either an allogeneic HSCT recipient or a stem cell or donor lymphocyte infusion donor (not recorded which). It is not recorded whose cells these are; they may come from a transplant donor.

This clonotype was seen a few times. The rearrangement uses TRBV18 and TRBJ1-2; 7 bases agree with TRBD1. Looked up from germline, CDR1 is KGHSH and CDR2 is LQKENI. This CDR3 comprises 16 residues. V lost 5 bases, J lost 4 bases, and 13 bases stayed unmatched. In nucleotides, the CDR3 is TGTGCCAGCTCAGCACAACTTGGGACAGCTGGCTATGGCTACACCTTC. This translates into CASSAQLGTAGYGYTF.

This clonotype has just a few counts. The rearrangement joins TRBV19 to TRBJ2-1; D might be TRBD2 (5 bases). Trimming stripped 2 bases from V and 9 bases from J, with 14 bases between. Germline CDR1 and CDR2: LNHDA and SQIVND (reference sequence). CDR3 size: 14 residues. The CDR3 reads CASSIWKGGGEQFF. CDR3 bases: TGTGCCAGTAGTATATGGAAAGGTGGAGGTGAGCAGTTCTTC.

The chain has TRBV2 and TRBJ1-5; D not resolved. Trimming removed 4 bases at V and 1 base at J, with 8 bases between. CDR3 size: 14 residues. Germline CDR1 SNHLY, CDR2 FYNNEI. CDR3 nucleotide sequence: TGTGCCAGCAGTGTGAAGGGAAGCAATCAGCCCCAGCATTTT. It translates to CASSVKGSNQPQHF.

This chain connects TRBV18 to TRBJ1-2; the match to TRBD1 covers 9 bases. Germline V gives CDR1 KGHSH, CDR2 LQKENI. This CDR3 is built from 15 residues. V dropped 1 base and J dropped 3; count of bases not matched to a gene: 3. The CDR3 nucleotides are TGTGCCAGCTCACCACGGACAGGGGTGGACTATGGCTACACCTTC. Protein: CASSPRTGVDYGYTF. The full variable domain, rest sourced from reference TRBV18 and TRBJ1-2, is NAGVMQNPRHLVRRRGQEARLRCSPMKGHSHVYWYRQLPEEGLKFMVYLQKENIIDESGMPKERFSAEFPKEGPSILRIQQVVRGDSAAYFCASSPRTGVDYGYTFGSGTRLTVV.

This sequence joins TRBV20-1 and TRBJ2-1, with no clear D. The germline V gene has CDR1 DFQATT and CDR2 SNEGSKA (reference sequence). CDR3 size: 13 residues. Trimming cost V 2 bases and J 0 bases, with 5 bases left between them. The CDR3 is CSARIRSYNEQFF. The CDR3 DNA follows: TGCAGTGCTAGAATCCGCTCCTACAATGAGCAGTTCTTC.

The gene calls are TRBV7-3 and TRBJ2-1; no firm D call. Trimming shortened V by 5 bases and J by 6 bases, and 17 bases separated the two germline ends. CDR3 length equals 15 residues. The germline V gene encodes CDR1 SGHTA and CDR2 FQGTGA. The CDR3 DNA reads as TGTGCCAGCAGCCCAAGCGCAAGTCGGATCAATGAGCAGTTCTTC. It translates to CASSPSASRINEQFF. The full variable domain, completed using reference TRBV7-3 and TRBJ2-1, is GAGVSQTPSNKVTEKGKYVELRCDPISGHTALYWYRQSLGQGPEFLIYFQGTGAADDSGLPNDRFFAVRPEGSVSTLKIQRTERGDSAVYLCASSPSASRINEQFFGPGTRLTVL.

The chain employs TRBV11-2 and TRBJ2-2; 8 bases align to TRBD1. Trimming removed 7 bases from V and 1 base from J; junction bases left unmatched: 5. The CDR3 runs 15 residues. In germline, CDR1 is SGHAT, CDR2 FQNNGV. CDR3 sequence: CASTRGTGNTGELFF. CDR3 nucleotides: TGTGCCAGCACCAGAGGGACAGGGAACACCGGGGAGCTGTTTTTT.

This clonotype has only a few counts. The genes are TRBV5-1 and TRBJ2-7, with a tentative D call TRBD2 (5 bases). Trimming cost V 2 bases and J 6 bases, with 12 bases left between them. CDR1 SGHRS and CDR2 YFSETQ come from the germline V gene. This CDR3 contains 13 residues. CDR3 sequence (DNA): TGCGCCAGCAGCTTTGGACTGAGAGGCGAGCAGTACTTC. Amino acid sequence: CASSFGLRGEQYF.

The V gene is TRBV4-1, the J gene TRBJ1-1; tentatively, D is TRBD1 (6 bases). V gave up 0 bases and J gave up 0 bases, with 11 bases separating them. CDR3 length equals 16 residues. Germline V gene sequence: CDR1 MGHRA, CDR2 YSYEKL. The DNA of the CDR3 is TGCGCCAGCAGCCAAGATAGGGGACACTTGAACACTGAAGCTTTCTTT. As protein: CASSQDRGHLNTEAFF.

In its sample, this clonotype was seen many times. J is TRBJ1-3 and V is TRBV3-1, with no clear D. Trimming cost V 0 bases and J 10 bases, with 13 bases left between them. Germline CDR1 is LGHDT and CDR2 is YNNKEL (reference sequence). The CDR3 has 14 amino acids. CDR3 bases: TGTGCCAGCAGCCAAGAAGGGATCCCCTCGACCATATATTTT. Its translation: CASSQEGIPSTIYF.

The chain is built from TRBV12-3 or TRBV12-4 and TRBJ1-2, with TRBD1 matching over 12 bases. Trimming at V came to 4 bases and at J to 7 bases, leaving 4 bases not matched to a gene. The CDR3 consists of 14 residues. CDR3 nucleotide sequence: TGTGCCAGCAGTTGGGACAGGGGGCTCAGTGGCTACACCTTC. It specifies CASSWDRGLSGYTF.

This clonotype was counted a few times. The rearrangement joins TRBV6-5 to TRBJ1-5; D gene unclear. The CDR3 is made up of 14 amino acids. Trimming stripped 4 bases from V and 6 bases from J, with 13 bases between. In germline, CDR1 is MNHEY, CDR2 SVGAGI. Here the CDR3 DNA reads TGTGCCAGCAGTTCCCGCCCGGATGGTCAGCCCCAGCATTTT. Translating gives CASSSRPDGQPQHF.

The chain links TRBV6-2 or TRBV6-3 to TRBJ1-2; D unresolved. The germline gives CDR1 MNHEY, CDR2 SVGEGT. V lost 8 bases and J 7 bases, leaving 11 bases between the germline ends. CDR3 size: 11 residues. CDR3 DNA: TGTGCCAGCGTGGGCAGTGGTGGCTACACCTTC. Residues: CASVGSGGYTF.

This clonotype was found a few times. Compared with germline, one end of the junction differs, possibly owing to a read error. The CDR3 protein is CASSPQELNTEAFF. CDR3 sequence (DNA): TGTGCCAGCTCCCCACAGGAACTAAACACTGAAGCTTTCTTT. The V call is TRBV18, the J call TRBJ1-1; perhaps TRBD1 as D (5 bases). This CDR3 has 14 residues. Per the germline V gene, CDR1 is KGHSH and CDR2 is LQKENI.

This clonotype was seen only a few times. The V call is TRBV9, the J call TRBJ1-2; possibly TRBD1 for D (5 bases). The germline V gene encodes CDR1 SGDLS and CDR2 YYNGEE. This CDR3 spans 15 amino acids. V dropped 2 bases and J dropped 0 bases, with 11 bases sitting between them. The CDR3 nucleotides read TGTGCCAGCAGCGTTGGGGGGACCCCTAACTATGGCTACACCTTC. It encodes CASSVGGTPNYGYTF.

V usage is TRBV6-6 and J usage is TRBJ2-6; 7 bases are a match to TRBD1. V shed 0 bases, J shed 2 bases, and the junction held 4 bases outside the gene matches. The CDR3 spans 17 residues. CDR1 is MNHNY and CDR2 is SVGAGI in the germline V gene (reference sequence). The CDR3 DNA sequence: TGTGCCAGCAGTTACTCCAGGGGGACACCTGGGGCCAACGTCCTGACTTTC. This encodes CASSYSRGTPGANVLTF.

CDR3: CAGGGNTGELFF. Written as DNA, the CDR3 is TGTGCCGGAGGGGGCAACACCGGGGAGCTGTTTTTT. V is TRBV28 and J is TRBJ2-2, with a weak D call TRBD1 (7 bases). Germline V gene sequence: CDR1 MDHEN, CDR2 SYDVKM. The CDR3 has 12 amino acids. The V gene lost 11 bases and the J gene lost 2 bases, with 9 bases spanning the gap.

The rearrangement uses TRBV7-2 and TRBJ1-2; D ambiguous. The length of the CDR3 is 14 residues. Germline V gene lookup returns CDR1 SGHTA and CDR2 FQGNSA. V lost 1 base and J 4 bases, leaving 10 bases between the germline ends. For the CDR3, the DNA is TGTGCCAGCAGCTTAGGTCCAGTCCTCTATGGCTACACCTTC. It yields the protein CASSLGPVLYGYTF.

The chain combines TRBV12-3 or TRBV12-4 with TRBJ1-4; D call uncertain. Trimming left V 1 base short and J 2 bases short, with 5 bases between. The CDR3 is 14 residues long. The CDR3 reads CASSLVPTNEKLFF. The CDR3 region has the DNA TGTGCCAGCAGTTTAGTTCCCACTAATGAAAAACTGTTTTTT.

The chain has TRBV4-3 and TRBJ1-6; D is uncertain. V lost 0 bases and J 7 bases, leaving 13 bases between the germline ends. The CDR3 runs to 16 residues. The germline V gene has CDR1 LGHNA and CDR2 YSLEER. In DNA form, the CDR3 reads TGCGCCAGCAGCCAAGAAGAGGGCCCAGGCAATTCACCCCTCCACTTT. Its translation: CASSQEEGPGNSPLHF.

The J gene is TRBJ1-6, the V gene TRBV4-2; a weak D match, TRBD1 (5 bases). The CDR3 covers 17 residues. With 1 base removed from V and 3 bases from J, the gap between germline ends came to 13 bases. In germline, CDR1 is LGHNA, CDR2 YNFKEQ. The CDR3 region is CASSQVGGAGYNSPLHF. CDR3 coding DNA: TGTGCCAGCAGCCAAGTCGGGGGAGCAGGCTATAATTCACCCCTCCACTTT.

CDR3 DNA sequence: TGCAGCGTTGAAAGGGGCATAAGGGATGGCTACACCTTC. This gives the protein CSVERGIRDGYTF. The rearrangement joins TRBV29-1 to TRBJ1-2; maybe TRBD1 (5 bases). Trimming removed 2 bases at V and 6 bases at J, with 13 bases between. Germline CDR1 and CDR2: SQVTM and ANQGSEA. The CDR3 extends over 13 amino acids.

This clonotype turned up a few times. J is TRBJ1-1 and V is TRBV5-1; weak D call: TRBD1 (6 bases). This CDR3 comprises 15 residues. Germline loops: CDR1 SGHRS, CDR2 YFSETQ. With 4 bases removed from V and 3 bases from J, the gap between germline ends came to 16 bases. CDR3 sequence (DNA): TGCGCCAGCAGCGTCAGGGGTCACCCGGACACTGAAGCTTTCTTT. This encodes CASSVRGHPDTEAFF.

This chain connects TRBV27 to TRBJ2-5; D is ambiguous. Germline-derived CDR1 and CDR2 are MNHEY and SMNVEV (reference sequence). The CDR3 sequence is 13 residues long. V was cut by 6 bases and J by 1 base, with 9 bases left in between. The CDR3 DNA reads as TGTGCCAGCAGACCAGGTGTCCAAGAGACCCAGTACTTC. Translating it yields CASRPGVQETQYF.

DNA for the CDR3: TGCGCCAGCAGCCGGGACAGGCCAGAGACCCAGTACTTC. It is translated as CASSRDRPETQYF. The chain combines TRBV5-1 with TRBJ2-5, with TRBD1 matching over 8 bases. Germline assignment: CDR1 SGHRS and CDR2 YFSETQ. This CDR3 spans 13 amino acids. J lost 4 bases, V lost 4 bases, and 3 bases had no gene match.

Only a few counts were recorded for this clonotype. The V gene is TRBV5-6, the J gene TRBJ1-5; D unresolved. Germline V CDR1 and CDR2: SGHDT, YYEEEE. The CDR3 length is 14 residues. The ends were cut back, 0 bases at V and 1 base at J, with 5 bases in the middle. CDR3 DNA: TGTGCCAGCAGCTTGGGGATGAGCAATCAGCCCCAGCATTTT. It translates to CASSLGMSNQPQHF.

The chain is built from TRBV10-3 and TRBJ2-2; 8 nucleotides agree with TRBD2. The trim removed 2 bases at V and 6 bases at J, leaving 2 bases unmatched. Germline V gene data show CDR1 as ENHRY and CDR2 as SYGVKD. This CDR3 has 14 amino acids. The CDR3 nucleotides are TGTGCCATCAGTGAGACCGGGGGGGCCGGGGAGCTGTTTTTT. The encoded protein is CAISETGGAGELFF.

A few counts support this clonotype. In DNA, the CDR3 is TGTGCCAGCAGTTTGGGTCAGTATGGGAACACCATATATTTT. It specifies CASSLGQYGNTIYF. The genes are TRBV27 and TRBJ1-3, with D uncertain. The ends were cut back, 3 bases at V and 7 bases at J, with 13 bases in the middle. CDR1 is MNHEY and CDR2 is SMNVEV in the germline V gene (reference sequence). CDR3 length: 14 residues.